The text below deals with one TCR beta chain. Sequencing used immunoSEQ multiplex PCR; TCRdb keeps in-frame clones, though not all of them. The profile shows 180,000 or so clones, roughly 79% of them singletons. The entry originates in a study of blood T cell repertoires in COVID-19. At the level of the study: From T cells, B-cell-depleted T cells, or PBMCs came the material, which was cDNA or gDNA.

CDR3 length: 16 residues. V was shortened by 1 base and J by 0 bases, with 12 bases between the two germline ends. Per the germline V gene, CDR1 is SEHNR and CDR2 is FQNEAQ (reference sequence). The Seattle patients joined while their infection was active and were tracked longitudinally afterward. Sequenced: peripheral blood. The J gene is TRBJ2-5, the V gene TRBV7-9; D is perhaps TRBD1 (6 bases). This receptor was identified in a woman aged 40-49 years with COVID-19, enrolled during active disease. The CDR3 coding sequence is TGTGCCAGCAGCTTAGAGGGGACAACCAACCAAGAGACCCAGTACTTC. Residues: CASSLEGTTNQETQYF.